This TCR beta chain comes out of a study of shared clonotypes between healthy human individuals. Study at large: Donors had three CD4 naive, three CD4 memory, two CD8 naive and one CD8 memory plate apiece.

The CDR3 runs 17 residues. Per the germline V gene, CDR1 is SGHVS and CDR2 is FNYEAQ. The germline V and J ends were trimmed by 1 base and 1 base, with 13 bases remaining between them. General observations from the study: Sharing of clonotypes among donors was expected to vary with sequencing depth.

Deep-level running was used for the assay. Sequenced by immunoSEQ multiplex PCR; TCRdb stores in-frame clones only, minus some. The table includes about 1.5 million clones, around 98% detected once. About this clone itself: No antigen is known for it.

The sequenced sample was naive CD4+ T cells sorted from blood. Subset given: CD45RA+ positively selected. The receptor's source is a man aged 25 to 45 in good health. This rearrangement joins TRBV7-6 to TRBJ2-2; D might be TRBD2 (6 bases). Written as DNA, the CDR3 is TGTGCCAGCAGCTTAGATTCGGGACTTTTGAACACCGGGGAGCTGTTTTTT. Its protein is CASSLDSGLLNTGELFF. Full variable domain (rest looked up from reference TRBV7-6 and TRBJ2-2): GAGVSQSPRYKVTKRGQDVALRCDPISGHVSLYWYRQALGQGPEFLTYFNYEAQQDKSGLPNDRFSAERPEGSISTLTIQRTEQRDSAMYRCASSLDSGLLNTGELFFGEGSRLTVL.